This TCR beta chain came from a study of blood T cell repertoires in COVID-19. On the study more broadly: Sites across the United States, Italy and Spain contributed samples from acute and convalescent COVID-19. T cells, B-cell-depleted T cells, or PBMCs supplied cDNA or gDNA.

The germline V and J ends were trimmed by 5 bases and 9 bases, with 20 bases remaining between them. The germline CDR1 and CDR2 sequences are LNHDA and SQIVND (reference sequence). This CDR3 has 15 residues. Produced via immunoSEQ multiplex PCR; TCRdb's table is partial and in-frame only. This sample carries roughly 190,000 clones, less than 95% of them seen once, and the ten largest clones take 0.76%. Sequenced material: peripheral blood. The clonotype originates from a man aged 25-45 years with COVID-19, enrolled during active disease. The chain uses TRBV19 and TRBJ2-1, with D maybe TRBD1 (5 bases). The CDR3: CASSFKGYPGSEQFF. The CDR3 DNA is TGTGCCAGTAGTTTTAAGGGGTACCCCGGCAGTGAGCAGTTCTTC.